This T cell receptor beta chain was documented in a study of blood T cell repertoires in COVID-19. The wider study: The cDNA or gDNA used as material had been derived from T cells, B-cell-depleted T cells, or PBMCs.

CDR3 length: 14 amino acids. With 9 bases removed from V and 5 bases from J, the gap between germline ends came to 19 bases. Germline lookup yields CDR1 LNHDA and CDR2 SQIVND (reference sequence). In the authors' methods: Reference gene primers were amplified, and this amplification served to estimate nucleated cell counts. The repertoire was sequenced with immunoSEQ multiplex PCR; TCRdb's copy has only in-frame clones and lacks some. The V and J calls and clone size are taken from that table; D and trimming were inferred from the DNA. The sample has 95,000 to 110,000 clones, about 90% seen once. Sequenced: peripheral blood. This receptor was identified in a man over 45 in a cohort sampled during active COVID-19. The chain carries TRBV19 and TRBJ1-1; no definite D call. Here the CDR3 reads CASGTAGPRTEAFF. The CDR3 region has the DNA TGTGCCAGCGGCACTGCGGGTCCAAGAACTGAAGCTTTCTTT.